Following are 23 T cell receptor beta chains from one sample sequenced in a study of blood T cell repertoires in COVID-19. The assay was immunoSEQ multiplex PCR, and TCRdb's table has in-frame clones only and misses some. The sample yields about 480,000 clones, around nine tenths seen once. Sequencing input: PBMCs or T cells enriched from blood (not recorded which). These receptor sequences come from a woman in her thirties or forties who had recovered from COVID-19.

V is TRBV14 and J is TRBJ2-7; 14 positions match TRBD2. Losses at the gene ends were 4 bases for V and 1 base for J; bases not matched to a gene: 6. The CDR3 is made up of 17 amino acids. CDR1 is SGHDN and CDR2 is FVKESK in the germline V gene. The CDR3, as DNA: TGTGCCAGCAGCCGGGGACTAGCGGGAGTCGAGTCCTACGAGCAGTACTTC. It codes for CASSRGLAGVESYEQYF.

V is TRBV9 and J is TRBJ1-2, with D possibly matching TRBD1 (5 bases). CDR1 is SGDLS, CDR2 YYNGEE, per germline. This CDR3 contains 17 residues. Trimming cost V 3 bases and J 5 bases, with 23 bases left between them. Here the CDR3 reads CASSASSLSGVGYGYTF. As DNA, the CDR3 is TGTGCCAGCAGCGCTTCATCATTGTCGGGGGTAGGATATGGCTACACCTTC.

This chain uses TRBV6-2 or TRBV6-3 with TRBJ2-7; TRBD2 aligns across 11 bases. The CDR3 totals 15 residues. J lost 5 bases, V lost 6 bases, and 9 bases had no gene match. CDR1 and CDR2 (germline): MNHEY, SVGEGT. The CDR3 loop reads CASSRILAGADEQYF. The CDR3 DNA sequence: TGTGCCAGCAGCCGAATACTAGCGGGAGCGGACGAGCAGTACTTC.

CDR3 residues: CASTLGHLASDFGDYGYTF. For the CDR3, the DNA is TGTGCCAGCACCCTCGGACATCTGGCCTCAGATTTTGGGGACTATGGCTACACCTTC. The chain is built from TRBV7-9 and TRBJ1-2, with a possible D match to TRBD1 (5 bases). The germline V gene encodes CDR1 SEHNR and CDR2 FQNEAQ (reference sequence). The V end was cut by 7 bases, the J end by 3 bases, with 30 bases between. CDR3 length: 19 amino acids. The entire variable domain, with the rest obtained from reference TRBV7-9 and TRBJ1-2, is as follows: DTGVSQNPRHKITKRGQNVTFRCDPISEHNRLYWYRQTLGQGPEFLTYFQNEAQLEKSRLLSDRFSAERPKGSFSTLEIQRTEQGDSAMYLCASTLGHLASDFGDYGYTFGSGTRLTVV.

The chain employs TRBV29-1 and TRBJ2-3, with 7 bases identical to TRBD2. The CDR3 totals 14 residues. From germline, CDR1 is SQVTM and CDR2 ANQGSEA. The V segment lost 8 bases and the J segment 5 bases; nucleotides outside the gene matches: 13. The CDR3 spells CSTTLAGWGDTQYF. For the CDR3, the DNA is TGCAGCACTACTTTAGCGGGTTGGGGAGATACGCAGTATTTT.

V gene TRBV11-3 combines with J gene TRBJ2-3; 8 positions match TRBD2. This CDR3 spans 17 amino acids. Germline assignment: CDR1 SGHNT and CDR2 YENEEA. The J segment lost 0 bases and the V segment lost 1 base, leaving 6 bases of the junction unmatched. Written as DNA, the CDR3 is TGTGCCAGCAGCTTAGGTCGAGCGGGGGAGAGCACAGATACGCAGTATTTT. Its translation: CASSLGRAGESTDTQYF. Based on the CDR3 plus reference TRBV11-3 and TRBJ2-3, the full variable domain is EAGVVQSPRYKIIEKKQPVAFWCNPISGHNTLYWYLQNLGQGPELLIRYENEEAVDDSQLPKDRFSAERLKGVDSTLKIQPAELGDSAVYLCASSLGRAGESTDTQYFGPGTRLTVL.

This chain links TRBV3-1 (or the pseudogene TRBV3-2) with TRBJ2-1; D is possibly TRBD2 (6 bases). Trimming pared 0 bases from V and 9 bases from J, leaving 12 bases between. This CDR3 is built from 14 residues. Germline CDR1 LGHDT, CDR2 YNNKEL (reference sequence). The CDR3 DNA is TGTGCCAGCAGCCAAGATGTAAGGACTATTGAGCAGTTCTTC. Its translation: CASSQDVRTIEQFF.

The chain employs TRBV4-3 and TRBJ2-1; the match to TRBD2 covers 8 bases. The germline V gene has CDR1 LGHNA and CDR2 YSLEER. The CDR3 contains 17 residues. V lost 0 bases to trimming and J lost 0 bases; unmatched junction nucleotides: 4. CDR3 in amino acids: CASSQDSAGVSYNEQFF. CDR3 in DNA: TGCGCCAGCAGCCAAGATTCAGCGGGAGTCTCCTACAATGAGCAGTTCTTC.

CDR3 sequence reads: CASSYRSNRGEYF. As DNA, the CDR3 is TGTGCCAGCAGTTACAGGTCGAACAGGGGAGAGTACTTC. V gene TRBV6-5 combines with J gene TRBJ2-7, with 7 bases that match TRBD1. The CDR3 contains 13 residues. The germline V gene encodes CDR1 MNHEY and CDR2 SVGAGI. J was trimmed by 11 bases and V by 2 bases; bases with no gene match: 9.

This chain links TRBV15 with TRBJ2-2; D perhaps matches TRBD1 (6 bases). CDR1 is LNHNV and CDR2 is YYDKDF in the germline V gene (reference sequence). The V end lost 1 base, the J end lost 5 bases, and 8 bases lay between the germline ends. The CDR3 extends over 14 amino acids. CDR3 sequence (DNA): TGTGCCACCAGCAGAGGGACAGCGACCGGGGAGCTGTTTTTT. Amino acids: CATSRGTATGELFF.

The V gene is TRBV9, the J gene TRBJ1-2; 9 positions agree with TRBD1. The J segment lost 0 bases and the V segment lost 2 bases, leaving 8 bases of the junction unmatched. Germline CDR1 reads SGDLS; CDR2 reads YYNGEE. CDR3 length: 17 residues. The CDR3 reads CASSVAGQGGSNYGYTF. The CDR3, as DNA: TGTGCCAGCAGCGTCGCGGGACAGGGTGGGTCTAACTATGGCTACACCTTC.

The rearrangement joins TRBV6-5 to TRBJ2-5; TRBD2 matches at 7 bases. Per the germline V gene, CDR1 is MNHEY and CDR2 is SVGAGI. This CDR3 comprises 15 residues. V was pared by 2 bases and J by 1 base, with 4 bases of the junction left unmatched. The CDR3 DNA reads TGTGCCAGCAGTTACCAGAGCGGGACCCAAGAGACCCAGTACTTC. This encodes CASSYQSGTQETQYF.

This sequence joins TRBV7-2 and TRBJ1-6; 7 bases match TRBD1. This CDR3 contains 15 residues. Germline loops: CDR1 SGHTA, CDR2 FQGNSA. The J segment lost 10 bases and the V segment lost 3 bases, leaving 9 bases of the junction unmatched. CDR3 sequence (DNA): TGTGCCAGCAGCTTGGAGGGGACAGCCAGCTCACCCCTCCACTTT. Its translation: CASSLEGTASSPLHF.

A word on this clone: One junction end does not reproduce the germline sequence, and a read error may be involved. The chain has TRBV5-4 and TRBJ2-1; tentative D call: TRBD2 (6 bases). The germline CDR1 and CDR2 sequences are SGHNT and YYREEE (reference sequence). The length of the CDR3 is 13 residues. In DNA, the CDR3 is TGTGCCAGCAGCTTGGCCCCTGGGACTCCTCGGATCTTC. It yields the protein CASSLAPGTPRIF.

The chain combines TRBV11-3 with TRBJ1-1; 9 bases fit TRBD1. CDR3 length: 13 residues. The V segment lost 5 bases and the J segment 4 bases; nucleotides outside the gene matches: 2. The germline CDR1 and CDR2 sequences are SGHNT and YENEEA. As DNA, the CDR3 is TGTGCCAGCAGCCCGACAGGGGGCACTGAAGCTTTCTTT. As protein: CASSPTGGTEAFF.

The chain couples TRBV11-3 to TRBJ2-1; TRBD1 matches at 7 bases. Germline values: CDR1 SGHNT, CDR2 YENEEA. The CDR3 is made up of 15 amino acids. Germline trimming cut 1 base from V and 6 bases from J; bases unmatched to any gene: 6. The CDR3, as DNA: TGTGCCAGCAGCTTAGCAGGACAGGCACTCAATGAGCAGTTCTTC. Translation: CASSLAGQALNEQFF.

This rearrangement joins TRBV14 to TRBJ1-1, with D tentatively TRBD1 (6 bases). The V gene's germline CDR1 is SGHDN and CDR2 FVKESK. V lost 3 bases to trimming and J lost 10 bases, with 15 bases between them. There are 13 residues in the CDR3. CDR3 DNA: TGTGCCAGCAGCCACAATCCCGGGGGGCGAGCTTTCTTT. This translates into CASSHNPGGRAFF.

The chain is built from TRBV27 and TRBJ2-7; 8 nucleotides match TRBD1. The CDR3 consists of 15 residues. J gave up 0 bases and V 5 bases, and 6 bases lay outside the gene matches. Looked up from germline, CDR1 is MNHEY and CDR2 is SMNVEV (reference sequence). For the CDR3, the DNA is TGTGCCAGCAGTCCTGGGACAGGCAGCTCCTACGAGCAGTACTTC. Amino acid sequence: CASSPGTGSSYEQYF.

The genes are TRBV19 and TRBJ2-1, with 9 bases that match TRBD1. Per the germline V gene, CDR1 is LNHDA and CDR2 is SQIVND (reference sequence). The V gene end was trimmed by 3 bases and the J gene end by 14 bases; junction bases not matched to a gene: 8. The CDR3 is 13 amino acids. DNA for the CDR3: TGTGCCAGTAGTATCAACGGACAGGGGATTAAGTTCTTC. Protein: CASSINGQGIKFF.

The rearrangement links TRBV5-1 to TRBJ1-2; D is perhaps TRBD1 (5 bases). Germline CDR1 and CDR2: SGHRS and YFSETQ. V shed 0 bases and J shed 3 bases, with 12 bases lying between them. The length of the CDR3 is 15 residues. The CDR3 region is CASSLGAGGDYGYTF. Here the CDR3 DNA reads TGCGCCAGCAGCTTGGGGGCAGGAGGGGACTATGGCTACACCTTC.

The chain recombines TRBV19 with TRBJ2-7; D is unclear. Per germline, CDR1 LNHDA and CDR2 SQIVND (reference sequence). V lost 7 bases and J lost 1, with 14 bases in between. The CDR3 has 14 amino acids. The CDR3 DNA reads TGTGCCAGTACCCCTGAGTGGCGGTCCTACGAGCAGTACTTC. Amino acid sequence: CASTPEWRSYEQYF.

The rearrangement uses TRBV6-5 and TRBJ2-2, with D uncertain. The CDR3 spans 12 residues. Trimming pared 6 bases from V and 8 bases from J, leaving 10 bases between. Germline CDR1 is MNHEY and CDR2 is SVGAGI. CDR3 DNA: TGTGCCAGCAGACCCTCAACTGGGGAGCTGTTTTTT. Translation gives CASRPSTGELFF.

The chain links TRBV4-3 to TRBJ2-3, with 7 nucleotides matching TRBD2. The CDR3 has 19 residues. V was pared by 1 base and J by 5 bases, with 18 bases of the junction left unmatched. CDR1 and CDR2 (germline): LGHNA, YSLEER. The CDR3: CASSQGGPRLASVRDTQYF. CDR3 coding DNA: TGCGCCAGCAGCCAAGGGGGCCCCCGACTAGCATCAGTCAGAGATACGCAGTATTTT.